This T cell receptor beta chain came from a study of blood T cell repertoires in COVID-19. Some clones are missing from TCRdb's copy, which holds only in-frame ones; the method was immunoSEQ multiplex PCR. Among about 330,000 clones listed, around 87% were seen once. CDR3 length: 13 amino acids. Trimming cost V 6 bases and J 7 bases; bases outside gene matches: 5. Germline V gene data show CDR1 as MDHEN and CDR2 as SYDVKM. Participant age was roughly 18 to 89 years, and participants resided in roughly 24 US areas. Donors of Cohort 3 who recovered were those that had two negative PCRs, clearance, or symptom resolution.

The sequenced sample was PBMCs or T cells enriched from blood (not recorded which). The rearrangement joins TRBV28 to TRBJ2-1, with 8 nucleotides matching TRBD1. This clonotype was sampled from a woman under 40 who had recovered from COVID-19. CDR3 nucleotide sequence: TGTGCCAGCAGACCCAGGGGGCGGAATGAGCAGTTCTTC. Its translation is CASRPRGRNEQFF. Drawing the rest from reference TRBV28 and TRBJ2-1, the complete variable domain is DVKVTQSSRYLVKRTGEKVFLECVQDMDHENMFWYRQDPGLGLRLIYFSYDVKMKEKGDIPEGYSVSREKKERFSLILESASTNQTSMYLCASRPRGRNEQFFGPGTRLTVL.